This TCR beta chain originates from a study of CD8 T cells in ankylosing spondylitis. Quantitative 5'-RACE with molecular barcodes generated TCR beta libraries. TCRdb recomputed calls from the 5' RACE reads with MiXCR, one row per CDR3 protein. This table has 100,000 or so distinct CDR3 sequences, about 24% appearing once. In this sample, this clonotype is medium-sized. Its antigen is not identified. This CDR3 has 15 residues. The germline V gene has CDR1 WSHSY and CDR2 SAAADI. The trim removed 6 bases at V and 8 bases at J, leaving 11 bases unmatched. Findings and caveats of the study: Matched synovial fluid from ankylosing spondylitis patients was reported to be enriched for disease-linked clones. Certain motif variants had earlier been reported in reactive arthritis synovial fluid and blood. Blood of patients with ankylosing spondylitis appeared to be characterized by a TCR beta motif of about 8 highly homologous variants.

This chain uses TRBV10-2 with TRBJ2-1, with 9 bases fitting TRBD1. Input material: synovial fluid, either unsorted or a sorted T cell fraction (not recorded which). This receptor was taken from a male donor with ankylosing spondylitis. The CDR3 coding sequence is TGCGCCAGCAGAGGGGACAGGGCCTACATGGATGAGCAGTTCTTC. Translating gives CASRGDRAYMDEQFF.